Sequencing of this T cell receptor (beta chain) was carried out in a study of CD8 T cells in ankylosing spondylitis. Per the germline V gene, CDR1 is MDHEN and CDR2 is SYDVKM. The CDR3 loop spans 13 amino acids. V lost 11 bases and J lost 1; bases outside the gene matches: 7. In TCRdb, the 5' RACE reads were re-called with MiXCR into one record per CDR3 protein. Of about 220,000 distinct CDR3 sequences listed, about 7.3% are singletons. Whole-study results and caveats: Blood from ankylosing spondylitis patients appeared to carry a characteristic roughly 8-variant TCR beta motif. In peripheral blood, disease-linked CD8+ clones occurred at relatively low frequencies.

This clonotype was found many times. Its antigen is currently unknown. This rearrangement joins TRBV28 to TRBJ2-7; 8 bases match TRBD1. The TCR was taken from a male donor with ankylosing spondylitis. The specimen sequenced was blood, either unsorted or a sorted T cell fraction (not recorded which). CDR3 in amino acids: CAAGQGVSYEQYF. CDR3 DNA sequence: TGTGCCGCTGGACAGGGTGTATCCTACGAGCAGTACTTC.